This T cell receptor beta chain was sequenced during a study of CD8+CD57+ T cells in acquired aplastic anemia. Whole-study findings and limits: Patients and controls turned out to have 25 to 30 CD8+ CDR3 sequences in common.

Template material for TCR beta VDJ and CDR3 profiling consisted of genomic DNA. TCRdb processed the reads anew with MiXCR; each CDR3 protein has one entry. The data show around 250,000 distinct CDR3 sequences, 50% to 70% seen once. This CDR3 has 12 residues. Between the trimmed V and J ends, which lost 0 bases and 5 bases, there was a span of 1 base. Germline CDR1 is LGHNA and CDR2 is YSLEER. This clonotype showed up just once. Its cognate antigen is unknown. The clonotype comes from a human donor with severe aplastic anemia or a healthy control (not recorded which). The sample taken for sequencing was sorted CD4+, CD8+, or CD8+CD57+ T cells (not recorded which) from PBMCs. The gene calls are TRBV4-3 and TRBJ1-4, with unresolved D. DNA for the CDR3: TGCGCCAGCAGCCAAGAGAATGAAAAACTGTTTTTT. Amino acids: CASSQENEKLFF.